This TCR beta chain appears in the sequencing data of a study of blood T cell repertoires in COVID-19. Study-level information: Samples representing acute and convalescent COVID-19 were sourced from the United States, Italy and Spain. PBMCs, B-cell-depleted T cells, or T cells provided the cDNA or gDNA that made up the material.

Authors' processing steps: Amplification with reference gene primers provided the estimates of nucleated cell counts. Profiling relied on immunoSEQ multiplex PCR, and the TCRdb table lists in-frame clones only, not all of them. V and J calls plus clone size are reproduced from that table; the DNA served to infer D and trimming. In the table there are some 200,000 clones, less than 85% of which are singletons. This clone came up a few times. Trimming cost V 3 bases and J 7 bases; bases outside gene matches: 6. CDR1 and CDR2 from the germline V gene are SGDLS and YYNGEE. The CDR3 has 15 amino acids. The material sequenced was peripheral blood. The chain joins TRBV9 to TRBJ2-1; 11 bases agree with TRBD2. The TCR sequence derives from a woman in her 70s with acute or convalescent COVID-19. As DNA, the CDR3 is TGTGCCAGCAGCGCTCGACTAGCGGGGTGGAATGAGCAGTTCTTC. Translating it yields CASSARLAGWNEQFF.